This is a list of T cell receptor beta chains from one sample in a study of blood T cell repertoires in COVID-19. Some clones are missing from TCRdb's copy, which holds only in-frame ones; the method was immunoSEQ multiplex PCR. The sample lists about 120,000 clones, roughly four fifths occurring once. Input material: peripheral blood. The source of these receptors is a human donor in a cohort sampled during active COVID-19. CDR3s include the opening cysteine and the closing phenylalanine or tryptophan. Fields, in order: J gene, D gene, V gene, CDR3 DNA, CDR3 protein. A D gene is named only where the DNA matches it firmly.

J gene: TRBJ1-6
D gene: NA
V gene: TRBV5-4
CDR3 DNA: TGTGCCAGCAGCGTGGACTTCTCCTATAATTCACCCCTCCACTTT
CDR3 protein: CASSVDFSYNSPLHF

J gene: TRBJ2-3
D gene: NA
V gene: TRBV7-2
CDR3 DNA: TGTGCCAGCAGCTTAGATCGCGCAGATACGCAGTATTTT
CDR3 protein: CASSLDRADTQYF

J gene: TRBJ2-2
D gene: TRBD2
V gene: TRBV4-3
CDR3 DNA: TGCGCCAGCAGCCAAAGGGGGATTCGGGGGGGCCGGAGCGGGGAGCTGTTTTTT
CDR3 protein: CASSQRGIRGGRSGELFF

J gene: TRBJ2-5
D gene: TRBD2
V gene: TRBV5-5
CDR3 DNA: TGTGCCAGCAGCTTGCCCCCAGGCCTAGCGGGGTTCCAAGAGACCCAGTACTTC
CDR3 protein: CASSLPPGLAGFQETQYF

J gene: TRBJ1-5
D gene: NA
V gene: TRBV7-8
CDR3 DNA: TGTGCCAGCAGCTTAGATTGGGGGCAACCCCAGCATTTT
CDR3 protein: CASSLDWGQPQHF

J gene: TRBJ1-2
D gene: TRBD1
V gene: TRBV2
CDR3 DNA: TGTGCCAGCAGCCGGACAGGGATGAACTATGGCTACACCTTC
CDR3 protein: CASSRTGMNYGYTF

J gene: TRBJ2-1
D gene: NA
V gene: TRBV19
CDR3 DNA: TGTGCCAGTAGTCCTCGGTCGAGCTCCTACAATGAGCAGTTCTTC
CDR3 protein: CASSPRSSSYNEQFF

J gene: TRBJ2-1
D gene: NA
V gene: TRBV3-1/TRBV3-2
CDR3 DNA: TGTGCCAGCAGCCAGCAGGTGAGCTCCTACAATGAGCAGTTCTTC
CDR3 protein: CASSQQVSSYNEQFF

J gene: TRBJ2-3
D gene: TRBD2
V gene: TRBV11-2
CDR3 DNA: TGTGCCAGCAGCTGGGGGGGGTACACAGATACGCAGTATTTT
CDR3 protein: CASSWGGYTDTQYF

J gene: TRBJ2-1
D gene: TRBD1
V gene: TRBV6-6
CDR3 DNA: TGTGCCAGCAGTTCGGGACAGGGGGGAAATGAGCAGTTCTTC
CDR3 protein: CASSSGQGGNEQFF

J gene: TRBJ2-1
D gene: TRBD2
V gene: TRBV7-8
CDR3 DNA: TGTGCCAGCGGACGGGGGGGCTCTCAAAATAACAATGAGCAGTTCTTC
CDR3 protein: CASGRGGSQNNNEQFF

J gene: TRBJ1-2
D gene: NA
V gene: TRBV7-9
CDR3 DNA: TGTGCCAGCAGCTTTTGGCGGGACTATGGCTACACCTTC
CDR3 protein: CASSFWRDYGYTF

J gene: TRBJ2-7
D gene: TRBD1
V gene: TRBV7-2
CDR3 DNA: TGTGCCAGCAGCCGCCGACAGGGGGCAAATACCGAGCAGTACTTC
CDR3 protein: CASSRRQGANTEQYF

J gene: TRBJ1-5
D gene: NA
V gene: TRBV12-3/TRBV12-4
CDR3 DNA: TGTGCCAGCAGTTCAGGACAGAGTCAGCCCCAGCATTTT
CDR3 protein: CASSSGQSQPQHF

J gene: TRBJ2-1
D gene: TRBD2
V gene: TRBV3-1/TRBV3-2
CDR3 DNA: TGTGCCAGCAGCCAAGGCGGGACTAGCAGATACAATGAGCAGTTCTTC
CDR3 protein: CASSQGGTSRYNEQFF

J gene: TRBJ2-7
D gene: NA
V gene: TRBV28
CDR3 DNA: TGTGCCAGCAGCCGTCGGAGCTCCTACGAGCAGTACTTC
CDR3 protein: CASSRRSSYEQYF

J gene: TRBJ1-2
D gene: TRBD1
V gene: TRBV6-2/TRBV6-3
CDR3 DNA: TGTGCCAGCAGTGACAGGGTTGCCTATGGCTACACCTTC
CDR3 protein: CASSDRVAYGYTF

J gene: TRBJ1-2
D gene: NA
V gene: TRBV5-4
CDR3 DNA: TGTGCCAGCAGCTTGGAGAGAGCTAACTATGGCTACACCTTC
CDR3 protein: CASSLERANYGYTF

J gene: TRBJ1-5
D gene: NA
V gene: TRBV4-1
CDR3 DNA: TGCGCCAGCAGCCAAGATCCCCAGGGACAAAGCAATCAGCCCCAGCATTTT
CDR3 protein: CASSQDPQGQSNQPQHF

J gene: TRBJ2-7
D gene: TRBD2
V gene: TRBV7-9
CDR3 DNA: TGTGCCAGCAGCTTAGGGGGGACTAGCGGGCGCTACGAGCAGTACTTC
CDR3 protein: CASSLGGTSGRYEQYF

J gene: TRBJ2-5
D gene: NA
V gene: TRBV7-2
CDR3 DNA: TGTGCCAGCAGCTCACACCCCAGAGAGACCCAGTACTTC
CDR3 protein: CASSSHPRETQYF

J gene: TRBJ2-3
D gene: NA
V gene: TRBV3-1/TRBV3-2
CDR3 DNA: TGTGCCAGCAGAGGACCTAGCGATGGGCAGTATTTT
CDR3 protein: CASRGPSDGQYF